This TCR beta chain was identified in a study of shared clonotypes between healthy human individuals. Findings of the study overall: Among donors, sharing of clonotypes was expected to be affected by sequencing depth.

The assay was immunoSEQ multiplex PCR, and TCRdb's table has in-frame clones only and misses some. The sample contains more than 850,000 clones, 78% of which appear only once. Comments on this clone: Its specificity is not known.

Germline assignment: CDR1 SGHVT and CDR2 SQSDAQ. This CDR3 contains 20 residues. Germline trimming cut 2 bases from V and 5 bases from J; bases unmatched to any gene: 11. The gene calls are TRBV7-4 and TRBJ2-2, with TRBD2 identical over 16 bases. The TCR sequence derives from a young man in good health. Some clones in this sample may be carry-over from other donors' samples. The sequenced material came from memory CD4+ T cells from PBMCs. Subset defined: CD45RA-negative fraction. The CDR3 region is CASSLPMGLAGGRGTGELFF. The CDR3 nucleotides read TGTGCCAGCAGCTTACCGATGGGACTAGCGGGAGGGCGGGGGACCGGGGAGCTGTTTTTT.